This T cell receptor (beta chain) was recorded in a study of CD8 T cells in Susac syndrome. CDR1 is DFQATT and CDR2 is SNEGSKA in the germline V gene (reference sequence). There are 13 residues in the CDR3. V was shortened by 4 bases and J by 3 bases, with 13 bases between the two germline ends. When the RNA was reverse transcribed, random hexamers were used with an input of roughly 0.45 to 1 ug. An immunoSEQ multiplex PCR generated amplified TCR beta CDR3 products spanning 54 Vbeta and 13 Jbeta. TCRdb called the immunoSEQ multiplex PCR reads again in MiXCR, with one record for every CDR3 protein. Of about 200,000 distinct CDR3 sequences in the sample, around 90% were seen once.

Sequences were obtained from CD8+ T cells from PBMCs. The chain joins TRBV20-1 to TRBJ2-7, with a weak D call TRBD2 (6 bases). The TCR sequence derives from a human donor with multiple sclerosis. The CDR3: CSAKGDWGYEQYF. CDR3 nucleotide sequence: TGCAGTGCTAAAGGGGACTGGGGCTACGAGCAGTACTTC.